The present entry profiles one T cell receptor (beta chain) with its context. These data come from a study of blood T cell repertoires in COVID-19. The wider study: Before being deemed recovered, Cohort 3 donors had two negative PCRs, clearance, or symptom resolution. From T cells, B-cell-depleted T cells, or PBMCs came the material, which was cDNA or gDNA.

Germline V CDR1 and CDR2: MDHEN, SYDVKM. The CDR3 has 13 amino acids. The V end lost 1 base, the J end lost 4 bases, and 7 bases lay between the germline ends. Original data processing: Cell counts per sample came from amplifying reference gene primers. Assay used: immunoSEQ multiplex PCR; TCRdb lists only in-frame clones, some missing. V and J calls and clone size come straight from that table; D and trimming were deduced from the DNA. The sample contains approximately 200,000 clones, roughly 91% of which appear only once. J is TRBJ1-2 and V is TRBV28; no clear D gene. The clonotype originates from a man aged 30 to 45 in a cohort exposed to, infected with or recovered from COVID-19 (not recorded which). Sequenced sample: PBMCs or T cells enriched from blood (not recorded which). CDR3 coding DNA: TGTGCCAGCAGTTTATCACGCAGCTATGGCTACACCTTC. It encodes CASSLSRSYGYTF.